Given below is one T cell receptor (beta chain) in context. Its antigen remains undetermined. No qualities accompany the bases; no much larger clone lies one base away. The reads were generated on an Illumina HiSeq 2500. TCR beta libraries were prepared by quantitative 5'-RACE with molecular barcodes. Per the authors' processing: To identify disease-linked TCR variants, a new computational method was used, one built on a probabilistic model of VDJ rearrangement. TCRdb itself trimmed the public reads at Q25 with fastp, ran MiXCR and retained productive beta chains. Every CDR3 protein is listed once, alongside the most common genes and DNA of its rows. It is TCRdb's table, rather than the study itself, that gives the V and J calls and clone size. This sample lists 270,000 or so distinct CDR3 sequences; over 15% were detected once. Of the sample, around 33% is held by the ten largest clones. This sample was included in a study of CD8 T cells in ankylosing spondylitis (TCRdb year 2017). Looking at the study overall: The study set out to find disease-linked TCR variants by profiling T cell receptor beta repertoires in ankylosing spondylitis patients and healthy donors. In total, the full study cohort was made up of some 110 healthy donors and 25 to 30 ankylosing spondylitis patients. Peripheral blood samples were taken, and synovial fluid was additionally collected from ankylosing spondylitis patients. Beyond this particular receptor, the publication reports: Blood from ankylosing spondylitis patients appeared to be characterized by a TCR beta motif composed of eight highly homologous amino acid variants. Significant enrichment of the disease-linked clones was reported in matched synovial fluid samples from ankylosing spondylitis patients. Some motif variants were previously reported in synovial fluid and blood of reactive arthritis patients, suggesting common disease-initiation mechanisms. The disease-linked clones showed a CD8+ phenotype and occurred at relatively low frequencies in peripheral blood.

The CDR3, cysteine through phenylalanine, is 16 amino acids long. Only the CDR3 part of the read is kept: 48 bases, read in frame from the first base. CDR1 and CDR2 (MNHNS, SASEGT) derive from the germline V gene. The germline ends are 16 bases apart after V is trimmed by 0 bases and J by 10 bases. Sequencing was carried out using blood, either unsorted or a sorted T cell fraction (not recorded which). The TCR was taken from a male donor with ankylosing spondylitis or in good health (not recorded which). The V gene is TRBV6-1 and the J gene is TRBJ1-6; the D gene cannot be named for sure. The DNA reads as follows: TGTGCCAGCAGTGAAGCGCGAGGCGGGAATTGGTCACCCCTCCACTTT. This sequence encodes CASSEARGGNWSPLHF.